These 15 T cell receptor beta chains originate from one sample sequenced in a study of T cell repertoires in cytomegalovirus infection. In TCRdb, the reads were re-called with MiXCR into one record per CDR3 protein. This sample yields 300,000 to 400,000 distinct CDR3 sequences, of which 8% to 9.5% are seen a single time; about 4.5% belongs to the top ten. Sequenced input: PBMCs. The origin of the receptors is a human donor in good health (CMV status not recorded). Some clones in this sample may be carry-over from other donors' samples.

This clonotype showed up just a few times. This chain joins TRBV2 and TRBJ1-2; D not certain. The V end lost 3 bases, the J end lost 5 bases, and 13 bases lay between the germline ends. The germline CDR1 and CDR2 sequences are SNHLY and FYNNEI. The CDR3 totals 14 residues. The CDR3 DNA reads TGTGCCAGCAGTGATTCGAGGCAGGAATATGGCTACACCTTC. This translates into CASSDSRQEYGYTF.

This clonotype has a handful of counts. J is TRBJ1-1 and V is TRBV6-2 or TRBV6-3; D is possibly TRBD1 (5 bases). From germline, CDR1 is MNHEY and CDR2 SVGEGT. Trimming cost V 8 bases and J 0 bases, with 10 bases left between them. CDR3 length: 13 residues. The CDR3 is CASGASLNTEAFF. CDR3 DNA: TGTGCCAGCGGGGCTAGCTTGAACACTGAAGCTTTCTTT.

The table lists this clonotype with a few counts. The V and J genes are TRBV7-6 and TRBJ1-4, with D possibly TRBD1 on 6 matching bases. Trimming took 5 bases from V and 5 from J, leaving 18 bases between them. Germline V gene sequence: CDR1 SGHVS, CDR2 FNYEAQ. The length of the CDR3 is 16 residues. As DNA, the CDR3 is TGTGCCAGCAGCCGACGGCAGGGGAGGGGGAATGAAAAACTGTTTTTT. It yields the protein CASSRRQGRGNEKLFF. Complete variable domain (other parts from reference TRBV7-6 and TRBJ1-4): GAGVSQSPRYKVTKRGQDVALRCDPISGHVSLYWYRQALGQGPEFLTYFNYEAQQDKSGLPNDRFSAERPEGSISTLTIQRTEQRDSAMYRCASSRRQGRGNEKLFFGSGTQLSVL.

The chain employs TRBV18 and TRBJ2-3, with unresolved D. The ends were cut back, 3 bases at V and 0 bases at J, with 16 bases in the middle. Germline V lookup: CDR1 KGHSH, CDR2 LQKENI. This CDR3 is built from 17 residues. CDR3 sequence reads: CASSPLMERESTDTQYF. The CDR3 DNA follows: TGTGCCAGCTCACCTCTCATGGAAAGAGAGAGCACAGATACGCAGTATTTT.

Ten or more counts support this clonotype. The chain has TRBV7-6 and TRBJ2-7, with D perhaps matching TRBD1 or TRBD2 (5 bases each). CDR3 size: 14 residues. CDR1 and CDR2 from the germline V gene are SGHVS and FNYEAQ. The germline V and J ends were trimmed by 1 base and 4 bases, with 11 bases remaining between them. The CDR3 reads CASSLDPGPYEQYF. The CDR3, as DNA: TGTGCCAGCAGCTTAGATCCGGGACCGTACGAGCAGTACTTC.

The rearrangement uses TRBV2 and TRBJ1-5; D is possibly TRBD1 (5 bases). V lost 5 bases to trimming and J lost 7 bases, with 15 bases between them. The CDR3 length is 14 residues. The germline V gene has CDR1 SNHLY and CDR2 FYNNEI. This CDR3 reads CASSPQGGRQPQHF. Here the CDR3 DNA reads TGTGCCAGCAGTCCCCAGGGAGGGAGGCAGCCCCAGCATTTT.

About this clonotype: A read error may produce the germline difference seen at one junction end. This rearrangement joins TRBV10-3 to TRBJ1-1, with D unclear. The germline gives CDR1 ENHRY, CDR2 SYGVKD. The CDR3 extends over 16 amino acids. The chain's CDR3 is CASSRQVLSMNTEAFF. The CDR3 DNA follows: TGTGCCAGCAGTAGACAAGTCCTCTCCATGAACACTGAAGCTTTCTTT.

This clonotype was seen a handful of times. The V gene is TRBV12-3 or TRBV12-4, the J gene TRBJ1-5; a possible D gene is TRBD1 (5 bases). Trimming shortened V by 1 base and J by 6 bases, and 10 bases separated the two germline ends. The CDR3 is 14 amino acids. CDR3 in DNA: TGTGCCAGCAGTTTAGGAGGGGCTCCTCAGCCCCAGCATTTT. Translated, it gives CASSLGGAPQPQHF.

This clonotype was seen a few times. The V call is TRBV12-3 or TRBV12-4, the J call TRBJ2-1; D is undetermined. The CDR3 totals 12 residues. Trimming removed 5 bases at V and 7 bases at J, with 9 bases between. Here the CDR3 reads CASSPSLNEQFF. CDR3 coding DNA: TGTGCCAGCAGTCCGTCCCTTAATGAGCAGTTCTTC.

This clonotype was observed many times. V and J are TRBV12-3 or TRBV12-4 and TRBJ2-1; 12 bases match TRBD2. With 4 bases clipped from V and 7 bases from J, the junction kept 14 bases outside the gene matches. The CDR3 runs to 18 residues. The CDR3 DNA reads as TGTGCCAGCAGTTCGAACCTAGGACTAGCGGGACTCCGGAATGAGCAGTTCTTC. It translates to CASSSNLGLAGLRNEQFF.

This clonotype has a handful of counts. The rearrangement uses TRBV7-3 and TRBJ2-6; possibly TRBD2 for D (6 bases). The CDR3 runs to 14 residues. Deletions cut 8 bases from V and 0 bases from J, with 8 bases between. Germline values: CDR1 SGHTA, CDR2 FQGTGA. The CDR3 sequence: CASGRDSGANVLTF. The DNA of the CDR3 is TGTGCCAGCGGGCGGGACTCTGGGGCCAACGTCCTGACTTTC.

This chain joins TRBV10-3 and TRBJ2-1, with unresolved D. The germline CDR1 and CDR2 sequences are ENHRY and SYGVKD. V gave up 2 bases and J gave up 4 bases, with 9 bases separating them. There are 14 residues in the CDR3. The CDR3 here is CAISEGYQYNEQFF. The CDR3, as DNA: TGTGCCATCAGTGAGGGATACCAATACAATGAGCAGTTCTTC.

This clonotype has ten or more counts. This chain joins TRBV7-2 and TRBJ2-4; TRBD2 agrees at 11 bases. With 0 bases clipped from V and 7 bases from J, the junction kept 5 bases outside the gene matches. Germline loops: CDR1 SGHTA, CDR2 FQGNSA. The CDR3 sequence is 16 residues long. The chain's CDR3 is CASSLALAGARNIQYF. DNA of the CDR3: TGTGCCAGCAGCTTAGCACTAGCGGGAGCTCGGAACATTCAGTACTTC.

In its sample, this clonotype was seen many times. CDR3 amino acids: CASSLIGLAGSIQYF. CDR3 DNA: TGTGCCAGCAGCTTAATCGGACTAGCGGGAAGCATTCAGTACTTC. The genes are TRBV7-9 and TRBJ2-4; 12 nucleotides align to TRBD2. V lost 2 bases and J lost 9; bases outside the gene matches: 5. From germline, CDR1 is SEHNR and CDR2 FQNEAQ (reference sequence). The length of the CDR3 is 15 residues. Based on the CDR3 plus reference TRBV7-9 and TRBJ2-4, the full variable domain is DTGVSQNPRHKITKRGQNVTFRCDPISEHNRLYWYRQTLGQGPEFLTYFQNEAQLEKSRLLSDRFSAERPKGSFSTLEIQRTEQGDSAMYLCASSLIGLAGSIQYFGAGTRLSVL.

J is TRBJ1-5 and V is TRBV19; 12 bases align to TRBD1. The V gene end was trimmed by 7 bases and the J gene end by 5 bases; junction bases not matched to a gene: 9. Germline V lookup: CDR1 LNHDA, CDR2 SQIVND (reference sequence). The length of the CDR3 is 16 residues. CDR3 nucleotide sequence: TGTGCCAGTATCGGGACAGGGGGCAGAGGGGATCAGCCCCAGCATTTT. Amino acid sequence: CASIGTGGRGDQPQHF.